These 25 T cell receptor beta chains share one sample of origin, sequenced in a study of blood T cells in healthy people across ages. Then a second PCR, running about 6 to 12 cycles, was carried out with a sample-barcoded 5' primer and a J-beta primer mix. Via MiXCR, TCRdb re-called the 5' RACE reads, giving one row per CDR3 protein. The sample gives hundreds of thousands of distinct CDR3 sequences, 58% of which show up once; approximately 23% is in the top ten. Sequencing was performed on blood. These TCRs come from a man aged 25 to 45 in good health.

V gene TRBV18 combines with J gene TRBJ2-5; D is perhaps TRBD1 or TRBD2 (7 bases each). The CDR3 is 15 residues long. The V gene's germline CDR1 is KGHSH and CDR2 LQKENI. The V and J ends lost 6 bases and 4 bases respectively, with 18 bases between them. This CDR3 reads CASSYSDREGETQYF. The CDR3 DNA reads TGTGCCAGCTCGTACTCAGACAGGGAGGGAGAGACCCAGTACTTC.

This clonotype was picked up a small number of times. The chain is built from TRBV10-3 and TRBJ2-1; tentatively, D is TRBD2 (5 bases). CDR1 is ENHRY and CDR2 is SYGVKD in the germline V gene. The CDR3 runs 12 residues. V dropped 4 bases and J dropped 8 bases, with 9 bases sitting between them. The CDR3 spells CAISAGLDEQFF. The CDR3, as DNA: TGTGCCATCAGTGCGGGGTTGGATGAGCAGTTCTTC.

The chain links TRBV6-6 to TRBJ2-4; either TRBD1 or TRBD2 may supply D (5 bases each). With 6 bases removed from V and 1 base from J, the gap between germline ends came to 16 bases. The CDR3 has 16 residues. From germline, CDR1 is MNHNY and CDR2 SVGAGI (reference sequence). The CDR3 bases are TGTGCCAGCAGGGGCTCCGGGGCAGGGGCCAAAAACATTCAGTACTTC. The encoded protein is CASRGSGAGAKNIQYF.

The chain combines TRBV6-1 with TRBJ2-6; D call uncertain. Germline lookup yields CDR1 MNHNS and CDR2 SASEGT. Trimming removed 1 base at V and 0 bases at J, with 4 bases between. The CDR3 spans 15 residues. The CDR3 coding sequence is TGTGCCAGCAGTGAAGGTGACTCTGGGGCCAACGTCCTGACTTTC. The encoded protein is CASSEGDSGANVLTF.

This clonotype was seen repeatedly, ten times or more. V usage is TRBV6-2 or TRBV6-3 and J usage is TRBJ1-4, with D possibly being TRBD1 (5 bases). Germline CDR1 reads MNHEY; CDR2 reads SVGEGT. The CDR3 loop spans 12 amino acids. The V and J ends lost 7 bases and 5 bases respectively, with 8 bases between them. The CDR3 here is CASNQGNEKLFF. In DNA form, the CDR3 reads TGTGCCAGCAACCAGGGAAATGAAAAACTGTTTTTT.

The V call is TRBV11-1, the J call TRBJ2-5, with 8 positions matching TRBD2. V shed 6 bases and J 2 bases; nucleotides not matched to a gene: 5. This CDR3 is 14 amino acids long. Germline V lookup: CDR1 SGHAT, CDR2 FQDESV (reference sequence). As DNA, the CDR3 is TGTGCCAGCAGGAGGAGCGGGGGTCAAGAGACCCAGTACTTC. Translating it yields CASRRSGGQETQYF.

The DNA of the CDR3 is TGTGCCAGCAGCGTAGCTAAGGGACGGACCAGGGGCTACACCTTC. It encodes CASSVAKGRTRGYTF. V and J are TRBV9 and TRBJ1-2; the D gene is possibly TRBD1 (5 bases). Germline CDR1 and CDR2: SGDLS and YYNGEE. V was trimmed by 0 bases and J by 8 bases, leaving 17 bases between them. This CDR3 is 15 amino acids long.

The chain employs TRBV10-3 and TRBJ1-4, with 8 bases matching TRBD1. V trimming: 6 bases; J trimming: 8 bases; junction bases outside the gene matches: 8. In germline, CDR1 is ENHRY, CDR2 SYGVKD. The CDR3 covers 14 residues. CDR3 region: CAIRPDRGGEKLFF. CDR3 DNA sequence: TGTGCCATCAGGCCAGACAGGGGAGGGGAAAAACTGTTTTTT.

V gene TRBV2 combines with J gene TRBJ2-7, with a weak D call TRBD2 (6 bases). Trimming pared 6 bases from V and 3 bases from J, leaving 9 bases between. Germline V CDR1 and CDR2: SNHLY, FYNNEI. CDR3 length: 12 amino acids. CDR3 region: CASRPEGYEQYF. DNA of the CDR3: TGTGCCAGCAGGCCGGAGGGCTACGAGCAGTACTTC. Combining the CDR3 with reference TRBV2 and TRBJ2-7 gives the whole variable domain EPEVTQTPSHQVTQMGQEVILRCVPISNHLYFYWYRQILGQKVEFLVSFYNNEISEKSEIFDDQFSVERPDGSNFTLKIRSTKLEDSAMYFCASRPEGYEQYFGPGTRLTVT.

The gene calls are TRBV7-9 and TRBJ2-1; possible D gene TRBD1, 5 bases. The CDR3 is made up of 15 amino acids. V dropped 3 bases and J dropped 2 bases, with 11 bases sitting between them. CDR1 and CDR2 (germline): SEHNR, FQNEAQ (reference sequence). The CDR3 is CASSFVDKPYNEQFF. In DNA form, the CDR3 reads TGTGCCAGCAGCTTCGTGGACAAGCCCTACAATGAGCAGTTCTTC. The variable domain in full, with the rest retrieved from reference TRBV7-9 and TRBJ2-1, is DTGVSQNPRHKITKRGQNVTFRCDPISEHNRLYWYRQTLGQGPEFLTYFQNEAQLEKSRLLSDRFSAERPKGSFSTLEIQRTEQGDSAMYLCASSFVDKPYNEQFFGPGTRLTVL.

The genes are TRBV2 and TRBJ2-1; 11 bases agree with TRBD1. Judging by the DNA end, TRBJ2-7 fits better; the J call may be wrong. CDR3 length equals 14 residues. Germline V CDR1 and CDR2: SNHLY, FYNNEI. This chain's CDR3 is CASSLGQGATQQYF. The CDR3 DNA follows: TGTGCCAGCAGTCTAGGACAGGGGGCAACCCAGCAGTACTTC.

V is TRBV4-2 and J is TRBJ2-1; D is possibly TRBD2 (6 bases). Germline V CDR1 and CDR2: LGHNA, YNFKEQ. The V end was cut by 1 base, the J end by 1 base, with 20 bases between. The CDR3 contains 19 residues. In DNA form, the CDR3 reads TGTGCCAGCAGCCAAGCTTATGCCCTCCTAGCGCCTTCCTACAATGAGCAGTTCTTC. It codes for CASSQAYALLAPSYNEQFF.

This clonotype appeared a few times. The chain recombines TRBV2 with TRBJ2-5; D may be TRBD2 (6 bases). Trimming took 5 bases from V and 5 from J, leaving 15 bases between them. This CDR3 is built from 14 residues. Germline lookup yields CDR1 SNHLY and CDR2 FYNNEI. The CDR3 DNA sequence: TGTGCCAGCAGTTATGGGGGAGGAAGGGAGACCCAGTACTTC. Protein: CASSYGGGRETQYF.

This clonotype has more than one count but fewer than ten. CDR3 coding DNA: TGCAGTTCCCCTCGTGGCAGGGAAGAGACCCAGTACTTC. Protein: CSSPRGREETQYF. The chain recombines TRBV20-1 with TRBJ2-5, with a tentative D call TRBD1 (5 bases). The CDR3 covers 13 residues. V was shortened by 8 bases and J by 3 bases, with 16 bases between the two germline ends. Germline-derived CDR1 and CDR2 are DFQATT and SNEGSKA (reference sequence).

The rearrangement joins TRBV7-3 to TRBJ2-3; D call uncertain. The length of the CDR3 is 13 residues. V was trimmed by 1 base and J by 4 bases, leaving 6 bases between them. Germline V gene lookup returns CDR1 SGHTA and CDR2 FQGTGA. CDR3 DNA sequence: TGTGCCAGCAGCTTAATGTTGGCAGATACGCAGTATTTT. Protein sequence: CASSLMLADTQYF. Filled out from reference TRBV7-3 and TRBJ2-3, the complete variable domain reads GAGVSQTPSNKVTEKGKYVELRCDPISGHTALYWYRQSLGQGPEFLIYFQGTGAADDSGLPNDRFFAVRPEGSVSTLKIQRTERGDSAVYLCASSLMLADTQYFGPGTRLTVL.

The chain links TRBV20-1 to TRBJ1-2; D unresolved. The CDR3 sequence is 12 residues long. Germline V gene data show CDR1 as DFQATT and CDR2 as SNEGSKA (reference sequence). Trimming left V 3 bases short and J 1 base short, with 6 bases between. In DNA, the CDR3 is TGCAGTGCTAGCCCTTATAACTATGGCTACACCTTC. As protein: CSASPYNYGYTF.

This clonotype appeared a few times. The CDR3 loop reads CASSLDTAYQPQHF. The CDR3 bases are TGTGCCAGCAGTTTAGATACGGCGTACCAGCCCCAGCATTTT. The chain carries TRBV28 and TRBJ1-5; no firm D call. Trimming cost V 2 bases and J 7 bases, with 12 bases left between them. The CDR3 sequence is 14 residues long. The germline CDR1 and CDR2 sequences are MDHEN and SYDVKM.

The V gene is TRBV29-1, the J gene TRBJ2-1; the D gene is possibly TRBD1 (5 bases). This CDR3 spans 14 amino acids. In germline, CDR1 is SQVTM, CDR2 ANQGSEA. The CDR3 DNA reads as TGCAGTCTCGCCGTGACAGCAACATACAATGAGCAGTTCTTC. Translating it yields CSLAVTATYNEQFF.

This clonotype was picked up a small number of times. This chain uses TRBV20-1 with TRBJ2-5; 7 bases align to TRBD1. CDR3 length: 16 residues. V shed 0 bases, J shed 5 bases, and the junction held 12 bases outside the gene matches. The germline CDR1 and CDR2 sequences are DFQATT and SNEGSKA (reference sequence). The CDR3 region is CSARDPAKGARETQYF. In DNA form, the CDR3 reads TGCAGTGCTAGAGATCCCGCAAAGGGGGCTCGGGAGACCCAGTACTTC.

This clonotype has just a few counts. This CDR3 is CSATRQGSTEAFF. The CDR3 coding sequence is TGCAGTGCTACCCGACAGGGTTCCACTGAAGCTTTCTTT. The chain links TRBV20-1 to TRBJ1-1; 7 nucleotides agree with TRBD1. Germline V gene sequence: CDR1 DFQATT, CDR2 SNEGSKA (reference sequence). Germline trimming cut 4 bases from V and 4 bases from J; bases unmatched to any gene: 6. The CDR3 consists of 13 residues.

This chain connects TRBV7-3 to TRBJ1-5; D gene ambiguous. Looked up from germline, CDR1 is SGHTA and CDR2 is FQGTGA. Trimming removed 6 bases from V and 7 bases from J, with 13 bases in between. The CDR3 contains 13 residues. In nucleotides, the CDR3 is TGTGCCAGCAGTATCGGACCGGACCAGCCCCAGCATTTT. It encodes CASSIGPDQPQHF. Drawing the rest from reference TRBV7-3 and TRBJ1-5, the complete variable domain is GAGVSQTPSNKVTEKGKYVELRCDPISGHTALYWYRQSLGQGPEFLIYFQGTGAADDSGLPNDRFFAVRPEGSVSTLKIQRTERGDSAVYLCASSIGPDQPQHFGDGTRLSIL.

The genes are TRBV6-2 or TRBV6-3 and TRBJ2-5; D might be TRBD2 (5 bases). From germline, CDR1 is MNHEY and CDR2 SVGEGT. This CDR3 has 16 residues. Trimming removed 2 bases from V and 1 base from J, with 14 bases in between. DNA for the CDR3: TGTGCCAGCAGTTACACATTACTAGGGAGCCAAGAGACCCAGTACTTC. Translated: CASSYTLLGSQETQYF.

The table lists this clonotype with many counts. CDR3 in DNA: TGTGCCAGCACCCAGACGAGCGGGGGCAGAGAGACCCAGTACTTC. Protein: CASTQTSGGRETQYF. The chain combines TRBV7-2 with TRBJ2-5, with 8 bases fitting TRBD2. V was clipped by 7 bases and J by 4 bases; unmatched bases: 11. Germline V gene lookup returns CDR1 SGHTA and CDR2 FQGNSA. This CDR3 has 15 residues.

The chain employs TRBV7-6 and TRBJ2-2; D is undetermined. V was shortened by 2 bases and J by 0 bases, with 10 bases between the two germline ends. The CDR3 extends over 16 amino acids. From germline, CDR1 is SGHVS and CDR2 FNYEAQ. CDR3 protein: CASSLLGVTNTGELFF. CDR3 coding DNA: TGTGCCAGCAGCTTATTAGGCGTAACGAACACCGGGGAGCTGTTTTTT.

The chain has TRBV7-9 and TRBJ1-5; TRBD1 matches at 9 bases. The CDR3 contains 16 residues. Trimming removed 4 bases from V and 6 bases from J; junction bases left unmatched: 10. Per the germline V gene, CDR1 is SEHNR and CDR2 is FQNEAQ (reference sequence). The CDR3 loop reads CASSSYRGQAGQPQHF. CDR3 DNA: TGTGCCAGCAGCTCCTACAGGGGGCAGGCGGGTCAGCCCCAGCATTTT. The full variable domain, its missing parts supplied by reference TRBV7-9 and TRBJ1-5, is DTGVSQNPRHKITKRGQNVTFRCDPISEHNRLYWYRQTLGQGPEFLTYFQNEAQLEKSRLLSDRFSAERPKGSFSTLEIQRTEQGDSAMYLCASSSYRGQAGQPQHFGDGTRLSIL.